These 6 T cell receptor beta chains were all obtained from the same sample, sequenced in a study of blood T cell repertoires in COVID-19. TCRdb's table, derived via immunoSEQ multiplex PCR, lists solely in-frame clones and lacks some. Among some 300,000 clones, approximately 90% were seen once, and the ten largest hold 3.9%. The sample taken for sequencing was PBMCs or T cells enriched from blood (not recorded which). The receptors here all came from a young woman who had been exposed to COVID-19.

The V call is TRBV18, the J call TRBJ1-5; 9 bases match TRBD1. Trimming cost V 1 base and J 3 bases; bases outside gene matches: 4. This CDR3 region has 16 residues. Germline-derived CDR1 and CDR2 are KGHSH and LQKENI. This CDR3 is CASSPRGDRANQPQHF. The CDR3 bases are TGTGCCAGCTCACCACGCGGGGACAGGGCCAATCAGCCCCAGCATTTT. The full variable domain, with the rest looked up from reference TRBV18 and TRBJ1-5, is NAGVMQNPRHLVRRRGQEARLRCSPMKGHSHVYWYRQLPEEGLKFMVYLQKENIIDESGMPKERFSAEFPKEGPSILRIQQVVRGDSAAYFCASSPRGDRANQPQHFGDGTRLSIL.

V and J are TRBV5-1 and TRBJ1-2; 9 nucleotides match TRBD1. Germline assignment: CDR1 SGHRS and CDR2 YFSETQ. The V and J ends lost 0 bases and 3 bases, in that order; junction bases with no gene match: 6. This CDR3 spans 16 amino acids. The CDR3: CASSLVYRGRHYGYTF. DNA of the CDR3: TGCGCCAGCAGCTTGGTTTACAGGGGGCGCCACTATGGCTACACCTTC.

This clone was counted only a few times. J is TRBJ2-5 and V is TRBV5-1, with TRBD1 matching 10 bases. The CDR3 runs 15 residues. Germline trimming cut 2 bases from V and 4 bases from J; bases unmatched to any gene: 5. From germline, CDR1 is SGHRS and CDR2 YFSETQ. DNA of the CDR3: TGCGCCAGCAGCTTAACCGGGACAGGGGCAGAGACCCAGTACTTC. This sequence encodes CASSLTGTGAETQYF.

This clone was seen a single time. V usage is TRBV3-1 (or the pseudogene TRBV3-2) and J usage is TRBJ2-3; no reliable D call. Trimming pared 4 bases from V and 8 bases from J, leaving 13 bases between. From germline, CDR1 is LGHDT and CDR2 YNNKEL (reference sequence). The CDR3 consists of 13 residues. CDR3 in amino acids: CASSPTEAGTQYF. CDR3 nucleotides: TGTGCCAGCAGCCCAACCGAAGCAGGTACGCAGTATTTT.

The V and J genes are TRBV7-9 and TRBJ1-1, with TRBD1 identical over 9 bases. This CDR3 spans 13 amino acids. The V gene's germline CDR1 is SEHNR and CDR2 FQNEAQ (reference sequence). V dropped 5 bases and J dropped 4; count of bases not matched to a gene: 2. The CDR3 spells CASSRTGATEAFF. CDR3 in DNA: TGTGCCAGCAGCCGGACAGGGGCCACTGAAGCTTTCTTT. The full variable domain, its missing parts supplied by reference TRBV7-9 and TRBJ1-1, is DTGVSQNPRHKITKRGQNVTFRCDPISEHNRLYWYRQTLGQGPEFLTYFQNEAQLEKSRLLSDRFSAERPKGSFSTLEIQRTEQGDSAMYLCASSRTGATEAFFGQGTRLTVV.

The rearrangement uses TRBV11-1 and TRBJ1-1, with 9 bases lining up with TRBD1. J gave up 2 bases and V 4 bases, and 5 bases lay outside the gene matches. This CDR3 spans 15 amino acids. Germline V gene data show CDR1 as SGHAT and CDR2 as FQDESV (reference sequence). The CDR3 region is CASSYPTGGNTEAFF. Here the CDR3 DNA reads TGTGCCAGCAGCTATCCGACAGGGGGAAACACTGAAGCTTTCTTT.